These 2 T cell receptor beta chains were all obtained from the same sample, sequenced in a study of blood T cell repertoires in COVID-19. Using immunoSEQ multiplex PCR, the repertoire was profiled, and TCRdb retains in-frame clones only, with some absent. This table has some 19,000 clones, about 79% appearing once. Sequencing was carried out using peripheral blood. These receptors came from a human donor in a cohort sampled during active COVID-19.

The rearrangement uses TRBV18 and TRBJ1-4; 7 positions agree with TRBD1. Germline V gene lookup returns CDR1 KGHSH and CDR2 LQKENI. After removal of 2 bases from V and 8 bases from J, the junction contained 8 bases not matched to a gene. CDR3 length equals 15 residues. In nucleotides, the CDR3 is TGTGCCAGCTCACCATCCGGGACAGTTGGGGAAAAACTGTTTTTT. Protein: CASSPSGTVGEKLFF.

The rearrangement joins TRBV5-1 to TRBJ1-2, with TRBD1 identical over 7 bases. CDR3 length equals 13 residues. V was clipped by 2 bases and J by 7 bases; unmatched bases: 5. Germline lookup yields CDR1 SGHRS and CDR2 YFSETQ. The CDR3 DNA sequence: TGCGCCAGCAGCTTAGCACAGGGGTCTGGCTACACCTTC. Its translation: CASSLAQGSGYTF.